A selection of T cell receptor beta chains follows, all from one sample in a study of shared clonotypes between healthy human individuals. Repertoires were generated with immunoSEQ multiplex PCR, while TCRdb's copy carries only in-frame clones and drops some. The data show about 1 million clones, with around 76% seen just once and 1.4% to 1.5% held by the top ten. Sequencing was done on a sample of memory CD4+ T cells sorted from blood. These receptors were collected from a man aged 18 to 30 in good health. The CDR3 runs from the conserved cysteine through the conserved F or W. Fields, in order: V gene, J gene, D gene, clone size, CDR3 protein, CDR3 DNA. The D gene is left open where the match is weak. Expanded clones get a size class; other rows say once, few or many, or leave the size out.

v_call: TRBV6-5; j_call: TRBJ2-2; d_call: NA; clone_size: few; cdr3_aa: CASSLREGLGELFF; cdr3_nt: TGTGCCAGCAGTCTACGGGAAGGCCTCGGGGAGCTGTTTTTT
v_call: TRBV2; j_call: TRBJ1-2; d_call: TRBD1; clone_size: few; cdr3_aa: CASTNLGQEPGYTF; cdr3_nt: TGTGCCAGCACCAACTTAGGACAGGAGCCTGGCTACACCTTC
v_call: TRBV7-2; j_call: TRBJ2-5; d_call: TRBD2; clone_size: NA; cdr3_aa: CASSPRTSGRTETQYF; cdr3_nt: TGTGCCAGCAGCCCGAGGACTAGCGGGAGAACAGAGACCCAGTACTTC
v_call: TRBV6-1; j_call: TRBJ1-2; d_call: TRBD1; clone_size: NA; cdr3_aa: CASSPEQGSFGYTF; cdr3_nt: TGTGCCAGCTCGCCGGAACAGGGGAGCTTTGGCTACACCTTC
v_call: TRBV2; j_call: TRBJ2-5; d_call: NA; clone_size: NA; cdr3_aa: CASSEALPETQYF; cdr3_nt: TGTGCCAGCAGTGAAGCGCTTCCAGAGACCCAGTACTTC
v_call: TRBV5-1; j_call: TRBJ2-5; d_call: TRBD2; clone_size: once; cdr3_aa: CASSLRLAGHETQYF; cdr3_nt: TGCGCCAGCAGCCTGCGGCTAGCGGGCCATGAGACCCAGTACTTC
v_call: TRBV5-1; j_call: TRBJ2-2; d_call: TRBD2; clone_size: few; cdr3_aa: CASRLAGGTGELFF; cdr3_nt: TGCGCCAGCAGGTTAGCGGGAGGTACCGGGGAGCTGTTTTTT
v_call: TRBV5-1; j_call: TRBJ2-3; d_call: TRBD2; clone_size: NA; cdr3_aa: CASSLERGRWYF; cdr3_nt: TGCGCCAGCAGCTTAGAGCGGGGGCGGTGGTATTTT
v_call: TRBV11-1; j_call: TRBJ2-7; d_call: NA; clone_size: NA; cdr3_aa: CASGPQGWYEQYF; cdr3_nt: TGTGCCAGCGGCCCACAGGGTTGGTACGAGCAGTACTTC
v_call: TRBV19; j_call: TRBJ2-7; d_call: NA; clone_size: NA; cdr3_aa: CASTENNGLRGEQYF; cdr3_nt: TGTGCCAGTACCGAGAATAACGGGTTAAGGGGCGAGCAGTACTTC
v_call: TRBV27; j_call: TRBJ2-5; d_call: NA; clone_size: NA; cdr3_aa: CASMSGGGEETQYF; cdr3_nt: TGTGCCAGTATGAGCGGAGGAGGGGAAGAGACCCAGTACTTC
v_call: TRBV7-3; j_call: TRBJ2-1; d_call: NA; clone_size: many; cdr3_aa: CASSLTGTDREEQFF; cdr3_nt: TGTGCCAGCAGCTTAACGGGTACGGACCGTGAGGAGCAGTTCTTC
v_call: TRBV2; j_call: TRBJ1-1; d_call: TRBD1; clone_size: NA; cdr3_aa: CASNKIQGAPEAFF; cdr3_nt: TGTGCCAGCAATAAGATACAGGGGGCACCTGAAGCTTTCTTT
v_call: TRBV6-1; j_call: TRBJ1-5; d_call: TRBD1; clone_size: NA; cdr3_aa: CASSEARQGSFALGNQPQHF; cdr3_nt: TGTGCCAGCAGTGAAGCCCGACAGGGGAGTTTTGCGTTAGGCAATCAGCCCCAGCATTTT
v_call: TRBV13; j_call: TRBJ2-7; d_call: TRBD2; clone_size: NA; cdr3_aa: CASSLTSIYEQYF; cdr3_nt: TGTGCCAGCAGCCTGACTAGCATCTACGAGCAGTACTTC
v_call: TRBV5-1; j_call: TRBJ2-5; d_call: NA; clone_size: few; cdr3_aa: CASSNPQETQYF; cdr3_nt: TGCGCCAGCAGTAATCCCCAAGAGACCCAGTACTTC
v_call: TRBV7-2; j_call: TRBJ2-3; d_call: TRBD2; clone_size: NA; cdr3_aa: CASSRRAGEWFTDTQYF; cdr3_nt: TGTGCCAGCAGCCGACGAGCGGGAGAGTGGTTCACAGATACGCAGTATTTT
v_call: TRBV30; j_call: TRBJ2-7; d_call: NA; clone_size: many; cdr3_aa: CACRPPGTREYEQYF; cdr3_nt: TGTGCCTGTAGACCTCCAGGGACGAGGGAGTACGAGCAGTACTTC